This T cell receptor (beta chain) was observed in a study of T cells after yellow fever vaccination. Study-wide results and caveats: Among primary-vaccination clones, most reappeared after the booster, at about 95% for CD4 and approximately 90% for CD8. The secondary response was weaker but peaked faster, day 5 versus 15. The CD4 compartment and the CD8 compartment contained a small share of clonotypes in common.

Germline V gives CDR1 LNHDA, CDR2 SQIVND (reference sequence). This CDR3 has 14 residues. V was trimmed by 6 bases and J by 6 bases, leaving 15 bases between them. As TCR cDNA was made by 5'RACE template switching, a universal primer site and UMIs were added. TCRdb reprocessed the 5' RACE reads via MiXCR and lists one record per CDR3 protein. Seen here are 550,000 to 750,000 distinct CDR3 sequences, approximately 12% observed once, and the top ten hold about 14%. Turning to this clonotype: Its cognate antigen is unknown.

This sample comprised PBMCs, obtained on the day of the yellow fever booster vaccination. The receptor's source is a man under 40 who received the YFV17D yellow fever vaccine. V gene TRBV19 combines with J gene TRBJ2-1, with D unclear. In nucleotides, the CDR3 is TGTGCCAGTAGCCGAAGGTACGGGCCCAATGAGCAGTTCTTC. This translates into CASSRRYGPNEQFF. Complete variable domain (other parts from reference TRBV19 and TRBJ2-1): DGGITQSPKYLFRKEGQNVTLSCEQNLNHDAMYWYRQDPGQGLRLIYYSQIVNDFQKGDIAEGYSVSREKKESFPLTVTSAQKNPTAFYLCASSRRYGPNEQFFGPGTRLTVL.